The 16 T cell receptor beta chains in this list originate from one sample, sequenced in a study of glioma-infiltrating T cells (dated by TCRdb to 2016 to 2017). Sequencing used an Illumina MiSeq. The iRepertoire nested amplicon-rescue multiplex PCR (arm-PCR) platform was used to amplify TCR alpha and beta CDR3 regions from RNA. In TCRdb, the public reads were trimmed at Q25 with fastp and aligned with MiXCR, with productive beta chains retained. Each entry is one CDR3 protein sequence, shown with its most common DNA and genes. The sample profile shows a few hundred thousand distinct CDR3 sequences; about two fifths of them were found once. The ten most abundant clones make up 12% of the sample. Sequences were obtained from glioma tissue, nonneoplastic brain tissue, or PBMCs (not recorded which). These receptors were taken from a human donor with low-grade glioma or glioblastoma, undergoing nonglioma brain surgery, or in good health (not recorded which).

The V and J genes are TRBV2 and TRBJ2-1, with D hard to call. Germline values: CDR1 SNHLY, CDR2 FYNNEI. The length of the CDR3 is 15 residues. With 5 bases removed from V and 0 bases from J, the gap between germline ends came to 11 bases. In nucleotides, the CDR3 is TGTGCCAGCAGTCCCTTAAGAAGCTCCTACAATGAGCAGTTCTTC. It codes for CASSPLRSSYNEQFF.

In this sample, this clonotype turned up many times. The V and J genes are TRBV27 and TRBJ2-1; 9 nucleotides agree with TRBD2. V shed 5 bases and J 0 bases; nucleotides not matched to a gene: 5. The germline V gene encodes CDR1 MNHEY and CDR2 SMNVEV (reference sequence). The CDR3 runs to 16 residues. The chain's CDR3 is CASSIYSGSSYNEQFF. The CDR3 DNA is TGTGCCAGCAGTATATATAGCGGGAGCTCCTACAATGAGCAGTTCTTC.

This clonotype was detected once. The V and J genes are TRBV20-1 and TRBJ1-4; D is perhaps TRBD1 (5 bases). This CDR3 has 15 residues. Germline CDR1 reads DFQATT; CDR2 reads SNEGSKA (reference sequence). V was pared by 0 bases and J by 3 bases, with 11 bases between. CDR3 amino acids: CSARDRGGANEKLFF. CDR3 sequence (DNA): TGCAGTGCTAGAGATAGGGGTGGCGCTAATGAAAAACTGTTTTTT.

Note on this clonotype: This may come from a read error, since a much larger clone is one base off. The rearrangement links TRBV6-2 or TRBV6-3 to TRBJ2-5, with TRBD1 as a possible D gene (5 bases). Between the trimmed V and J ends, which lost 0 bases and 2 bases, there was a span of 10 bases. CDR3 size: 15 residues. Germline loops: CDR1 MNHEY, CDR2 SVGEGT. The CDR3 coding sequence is TGTGCCAGCAGTTACTCGGGGCAGACTCAAGAGACCCAGTACTTC. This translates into CASSYSGQTQETQYF.

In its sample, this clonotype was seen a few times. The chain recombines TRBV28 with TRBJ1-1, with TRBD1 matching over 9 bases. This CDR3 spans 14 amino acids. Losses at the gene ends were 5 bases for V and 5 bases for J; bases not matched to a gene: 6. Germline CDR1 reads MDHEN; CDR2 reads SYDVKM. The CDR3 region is CASSTQGAGTEAFF. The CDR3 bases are TGTGCCAGCAGTACACAGGGGGCGGGGACTGAAGCTTTCTTT.

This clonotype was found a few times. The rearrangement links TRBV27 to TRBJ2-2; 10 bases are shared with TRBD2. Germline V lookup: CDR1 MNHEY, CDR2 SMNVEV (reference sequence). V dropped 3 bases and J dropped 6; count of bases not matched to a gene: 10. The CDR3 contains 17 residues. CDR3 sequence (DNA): TGTGCCAGCAGTTTGTCGGCTAGCGGGAGAGGCCCCGGGGAGCTGTTTTTT. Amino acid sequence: CASSLSASGRGPGELFF.

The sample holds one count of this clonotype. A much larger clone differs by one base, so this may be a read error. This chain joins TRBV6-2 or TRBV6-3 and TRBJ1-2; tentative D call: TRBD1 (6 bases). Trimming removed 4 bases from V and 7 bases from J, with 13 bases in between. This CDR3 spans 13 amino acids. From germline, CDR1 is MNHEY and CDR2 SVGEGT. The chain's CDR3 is CASSSQQGSGYTF. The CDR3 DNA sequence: TGTGCCAGCAGTTCCCAACAGGGATCTGGCTACACCTTC.

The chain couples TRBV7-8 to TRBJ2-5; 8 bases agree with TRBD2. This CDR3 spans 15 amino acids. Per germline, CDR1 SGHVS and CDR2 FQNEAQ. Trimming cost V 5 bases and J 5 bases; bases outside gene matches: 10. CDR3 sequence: CASSTGLAWVETQYF. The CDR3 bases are TGTGCCAGCAGCACCGGACTAGCTTGGGTCGAGACCCAGTACTTC.

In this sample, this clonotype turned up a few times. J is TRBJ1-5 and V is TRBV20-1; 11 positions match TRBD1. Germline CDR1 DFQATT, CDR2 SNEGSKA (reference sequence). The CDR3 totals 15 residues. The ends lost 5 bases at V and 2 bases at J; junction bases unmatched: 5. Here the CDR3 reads CSAGQGAGGNQPQHF. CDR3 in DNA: TGCAGTGCTGGACAGGGGGCCGGCGGCAATCAGCCCCAGCATTTT.

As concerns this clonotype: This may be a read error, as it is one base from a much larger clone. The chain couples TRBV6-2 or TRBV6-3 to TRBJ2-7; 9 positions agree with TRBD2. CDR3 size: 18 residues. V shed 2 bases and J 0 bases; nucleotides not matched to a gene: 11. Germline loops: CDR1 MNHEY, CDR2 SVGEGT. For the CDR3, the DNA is TGTGCCAGCAGTTACCTACGTGTAGCGGGAGCCTACTCCTACGAGCAGTACTTC. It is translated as CASSYLRVAGAYSYEQYF.

The CDR3 DNA reads as TGTGCCAGCAGCCGGGGCAGGGGGCATTCATATACGCAGTATTTT. Amino acids: CASSRGRGHSYTQYF. This chain joins TRBV7-2 and TRBJ2-3, with 8 bases identical to TRBD1. The length of the CDR3 is 15 residues. The germline V gene has CDR1 SGHTA and CDR2 FQGNSA. V dropped 5 bases and J dropped 7; count of bases not matched to a gene: 11.

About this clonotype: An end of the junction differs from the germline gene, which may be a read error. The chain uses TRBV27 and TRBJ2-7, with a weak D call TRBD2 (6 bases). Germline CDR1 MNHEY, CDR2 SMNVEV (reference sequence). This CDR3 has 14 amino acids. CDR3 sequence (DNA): TGTGCCAGCAGTTTAGTAGGAGGGAACTACAAGCAGTACTTC. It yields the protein CASSLVGGNYKQYF.

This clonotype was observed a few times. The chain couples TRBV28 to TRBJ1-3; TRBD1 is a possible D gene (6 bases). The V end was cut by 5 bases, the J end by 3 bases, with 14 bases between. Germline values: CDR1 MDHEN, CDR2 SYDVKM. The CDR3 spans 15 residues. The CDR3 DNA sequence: TGTGCCAGCAGTCCCCCGGGGGCTTTTGGAAACACCATATATTTT. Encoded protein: CASSPPGAFGNTIYF. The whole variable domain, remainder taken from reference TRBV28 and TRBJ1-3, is DVKVTQSSRYLVKRTGEKVFLECVQDMDHENMFWYRQDPGLGLRLIYFSYDVKMKEKGDIPEGYSVSREKKERFSLILESASTNQTSMYLCASSPPGAFGNTIYFGEGSWLTVV.

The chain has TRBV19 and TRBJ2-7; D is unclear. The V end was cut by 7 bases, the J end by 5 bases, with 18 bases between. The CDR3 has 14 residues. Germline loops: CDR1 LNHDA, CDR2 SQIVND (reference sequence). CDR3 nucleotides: TGTGCCAGTAATCCTTCGACATTGTCCCACGAGCAGTACTTC. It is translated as CASNPSTLSHEQYF.

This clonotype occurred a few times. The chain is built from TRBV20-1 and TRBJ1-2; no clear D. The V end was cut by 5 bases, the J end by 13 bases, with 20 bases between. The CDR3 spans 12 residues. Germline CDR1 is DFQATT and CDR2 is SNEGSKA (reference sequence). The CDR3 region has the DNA TGCAGTGCTCCCAGTCTGAGCGCAGGCGGCACCTTC. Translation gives CSAPSLSAGGTF.

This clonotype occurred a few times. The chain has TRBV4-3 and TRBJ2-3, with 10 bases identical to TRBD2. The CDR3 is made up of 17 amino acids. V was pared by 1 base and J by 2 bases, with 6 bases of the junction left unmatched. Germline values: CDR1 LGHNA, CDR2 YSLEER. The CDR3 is CASSQGTSGIPTDTQYF. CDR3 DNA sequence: TGCGCCAGCAGCCAAGGGACTAGCGGTATACCCACAGATACGCAGTATTTT.